The TCR beta chain under discussion was sequenced for a study of blood T cell repertoires in COVID-19. TCRdb's table, derived via immunoSEQ multiplex PCR, lists solely in-frame clones and lacks some. The sample has 80,000 or so clones; approximately 80% are singletons. In regard to this clone: The same CDR3 arises from other DNA sequences in this sample as well.

Sequenced material: peripheral blood. The receptor comes from a woman aged 55-70 years with acute or convalescent COVID-19.

The CDR3 DNA reads TGTGCCATCGGGAGAAATCAGCCCCAGCATTTT. This gives the protein CAIGRNQPQHF. The rearrangement links TRBV10-3 to TRBJ1-5; D call uncertain. In germline, CDR1 is ENHRY, CDR2 SYGVKD. V lost 8 bases and J lost 4, with 6 bases in between. The CDR3 is 11 residues long.